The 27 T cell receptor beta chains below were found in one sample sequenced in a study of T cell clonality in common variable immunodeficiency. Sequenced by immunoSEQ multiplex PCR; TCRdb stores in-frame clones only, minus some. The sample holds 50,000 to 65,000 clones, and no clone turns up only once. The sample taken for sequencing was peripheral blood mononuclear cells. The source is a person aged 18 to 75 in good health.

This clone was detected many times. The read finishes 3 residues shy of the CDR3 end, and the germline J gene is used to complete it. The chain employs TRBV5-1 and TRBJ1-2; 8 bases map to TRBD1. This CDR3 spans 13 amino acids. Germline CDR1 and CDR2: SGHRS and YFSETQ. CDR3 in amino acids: CASSLGQGVGYTF. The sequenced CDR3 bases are TGCGCCAGCAGCTTAGGACAGGGCGTGGGC.

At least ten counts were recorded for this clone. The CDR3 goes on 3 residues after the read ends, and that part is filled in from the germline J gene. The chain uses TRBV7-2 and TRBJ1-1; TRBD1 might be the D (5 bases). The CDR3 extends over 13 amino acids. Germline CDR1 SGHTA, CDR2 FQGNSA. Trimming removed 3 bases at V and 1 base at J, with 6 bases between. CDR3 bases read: TGTGCCAGCAGCTTCAGGGAGAACACTGAA. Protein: CASSFRENTE. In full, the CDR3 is CASSFRENTEAFF.

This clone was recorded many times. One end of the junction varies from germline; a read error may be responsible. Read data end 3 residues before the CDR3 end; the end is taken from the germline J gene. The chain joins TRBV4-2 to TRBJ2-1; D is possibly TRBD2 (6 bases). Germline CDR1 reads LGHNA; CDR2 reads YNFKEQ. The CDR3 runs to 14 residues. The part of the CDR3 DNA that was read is TGCGCCAGCAGCCAAGATGTGACTAGCAATGAG. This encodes CASSQDVTSNE. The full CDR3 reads CASSQDVTSNEQFF.

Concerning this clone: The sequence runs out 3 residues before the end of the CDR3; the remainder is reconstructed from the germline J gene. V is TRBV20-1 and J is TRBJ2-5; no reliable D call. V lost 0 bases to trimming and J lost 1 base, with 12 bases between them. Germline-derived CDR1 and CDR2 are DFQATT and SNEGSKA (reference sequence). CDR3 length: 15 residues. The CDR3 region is CSARDEQTIQETQYF. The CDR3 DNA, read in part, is TGCAGTGCTAGAGATGAACAGACCATCCAAGAGACC.

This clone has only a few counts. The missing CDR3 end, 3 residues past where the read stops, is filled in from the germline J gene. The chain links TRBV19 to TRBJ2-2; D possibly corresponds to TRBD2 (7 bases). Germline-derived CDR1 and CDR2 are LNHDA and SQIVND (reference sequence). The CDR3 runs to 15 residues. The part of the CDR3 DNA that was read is TGTGCCAGTACCCCCAATAAGAGGGGGGGTGAAAAG. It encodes CASTPNKRGGEK. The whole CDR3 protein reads CASTPNKRGGEKLFF.

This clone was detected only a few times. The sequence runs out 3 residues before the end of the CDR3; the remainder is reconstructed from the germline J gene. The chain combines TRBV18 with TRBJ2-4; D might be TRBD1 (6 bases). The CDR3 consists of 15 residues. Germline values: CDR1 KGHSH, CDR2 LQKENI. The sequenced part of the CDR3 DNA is TGTGCCAGCTCACCAACGACAGGACTTAACTATGGT. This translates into CASSPTTGLNYG. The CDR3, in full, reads CASSPTTGLNYGQYF.

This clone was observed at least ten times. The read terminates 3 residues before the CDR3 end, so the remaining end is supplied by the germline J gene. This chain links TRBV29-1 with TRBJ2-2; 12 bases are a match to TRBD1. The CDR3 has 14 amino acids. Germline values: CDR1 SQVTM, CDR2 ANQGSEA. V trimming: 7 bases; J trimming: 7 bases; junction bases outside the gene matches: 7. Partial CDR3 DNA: TGCAGCGCTGCCGGGACAGGGGGCATCGGGGAG. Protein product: CSAAGTGGIGE. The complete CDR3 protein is CSAAGTGGIGELFF.

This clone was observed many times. CDR3 loop: CASRASSDSFMNTEAFF. The sequenced part of the CDR3 DNA is TGTGCCAGCAGGGCAAGCTCTGACTCTTTCATGAACACTGAA. This chain uses TRBV13 with TRBJ1-1; no definite D call. The read stops 3 residues short of the end of the CDR3; the missing end is completed from the germline J gene. The CDR3 contains 17 residues. Germline V CDR1 and CDR2: PRHDT, FYEKMQ (reference sequence). With 6 bases removed from V and 0 bases from J, the gap between germline ends came to 20 bases.

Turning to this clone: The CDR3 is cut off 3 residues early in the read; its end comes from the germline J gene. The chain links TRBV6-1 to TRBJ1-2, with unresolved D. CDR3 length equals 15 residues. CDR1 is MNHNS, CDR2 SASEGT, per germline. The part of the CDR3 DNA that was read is TGTGCCAGCAGTGAAGCCGGCGGGAGGTCCTACGAC. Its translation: CASSEAGGRSYD. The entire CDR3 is CASSEAGGRSYDYTF.

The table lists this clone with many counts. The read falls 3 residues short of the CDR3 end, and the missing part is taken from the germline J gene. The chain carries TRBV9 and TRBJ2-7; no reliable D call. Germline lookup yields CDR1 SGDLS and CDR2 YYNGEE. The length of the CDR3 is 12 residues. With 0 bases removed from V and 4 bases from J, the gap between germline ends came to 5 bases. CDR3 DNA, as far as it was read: TGTGCCAGCAGCGTAGAAGGTTACGAG. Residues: CASSVEGYE. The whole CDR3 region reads CASSVEGYEQYF. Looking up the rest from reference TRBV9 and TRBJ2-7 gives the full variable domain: DSGVTQTPKHLITATGQRVTLRCSPRSGDLSVYWYQQSLDQGLQFLIQYYNGEERAKGNILERFSAQQFPDLHSELNLSSLELGDSALYFCASSVEGYEQYFGPGTRLTVT.

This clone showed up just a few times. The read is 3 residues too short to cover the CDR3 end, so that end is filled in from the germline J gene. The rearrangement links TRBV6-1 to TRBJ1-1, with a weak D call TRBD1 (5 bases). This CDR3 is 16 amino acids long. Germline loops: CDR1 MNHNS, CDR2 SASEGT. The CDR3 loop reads CASSELDRGFTDTAFF. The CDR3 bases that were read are TGTGCCAGCAGTGAACTGGATAGGGGTTTCACAGATACG.

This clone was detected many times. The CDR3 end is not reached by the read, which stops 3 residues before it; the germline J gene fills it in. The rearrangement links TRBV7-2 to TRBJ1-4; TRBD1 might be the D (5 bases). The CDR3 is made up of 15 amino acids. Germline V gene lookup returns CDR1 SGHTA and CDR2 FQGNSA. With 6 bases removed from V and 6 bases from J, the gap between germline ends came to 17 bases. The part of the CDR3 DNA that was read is TGTGCCAGCAGTTTGTCGGGAGGGGAGTATGAAAAA. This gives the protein CASSLSGGEYEK. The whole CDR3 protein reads CASSLSGGEYEKLFF.

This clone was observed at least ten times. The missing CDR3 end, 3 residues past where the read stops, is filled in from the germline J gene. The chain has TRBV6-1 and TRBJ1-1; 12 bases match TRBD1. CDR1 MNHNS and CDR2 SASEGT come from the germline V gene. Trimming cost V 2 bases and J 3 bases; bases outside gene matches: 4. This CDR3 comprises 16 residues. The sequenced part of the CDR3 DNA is TGTGCCAGCAGTGAACCGGGACAGGGGGCATACACTGAA. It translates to CASSEPGQGAYTE. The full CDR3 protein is CASSEPGQGAYTEAFF.

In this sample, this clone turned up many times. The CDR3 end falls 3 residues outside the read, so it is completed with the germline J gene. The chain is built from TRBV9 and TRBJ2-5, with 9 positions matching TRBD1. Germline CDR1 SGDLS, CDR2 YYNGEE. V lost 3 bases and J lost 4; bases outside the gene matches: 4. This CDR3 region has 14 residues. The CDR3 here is CASSAWDRAETQYF. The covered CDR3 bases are TGTGCCAGCAGCGCCTGGGACAGGGCAGAGACC.

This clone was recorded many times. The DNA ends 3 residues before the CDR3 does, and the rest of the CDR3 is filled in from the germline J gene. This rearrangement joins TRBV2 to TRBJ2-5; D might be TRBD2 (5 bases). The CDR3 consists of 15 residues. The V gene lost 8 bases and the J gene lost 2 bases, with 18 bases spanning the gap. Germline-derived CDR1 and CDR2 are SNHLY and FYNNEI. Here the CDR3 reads CASAFFGEEQETQYF. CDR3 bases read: TGTGCCAGCGCCTTTTTCGGGGAAGAACAAGAGACC.

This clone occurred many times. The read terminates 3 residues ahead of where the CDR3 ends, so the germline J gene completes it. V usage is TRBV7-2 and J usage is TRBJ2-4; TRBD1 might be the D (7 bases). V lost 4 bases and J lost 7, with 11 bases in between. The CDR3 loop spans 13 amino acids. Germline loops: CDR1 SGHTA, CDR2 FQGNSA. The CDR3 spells CASSWRDSNIQYF. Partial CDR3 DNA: TGTGCCAGCAGCTGGAGGGACAGTAACATT. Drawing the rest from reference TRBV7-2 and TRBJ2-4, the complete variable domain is GAGVSQSPSNKVTEKGKDVELRCDPISGHTALYWYRQSLGQGLEFLIYFQGNSAPDKSGLPSDRFSAERTGGSVSTLTIQRTQQEDSAVYLCASSWRDSNIQYFGAGTRLSVL.

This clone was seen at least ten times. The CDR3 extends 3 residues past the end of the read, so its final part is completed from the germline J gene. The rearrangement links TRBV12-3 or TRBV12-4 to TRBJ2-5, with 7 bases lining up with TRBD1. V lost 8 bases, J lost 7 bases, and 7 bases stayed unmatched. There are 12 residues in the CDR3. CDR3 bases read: TGTGCCAGCCACGGACAGGCGGGGACC. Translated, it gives CASHGQAGT. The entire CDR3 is CASHGQAGTQYF.

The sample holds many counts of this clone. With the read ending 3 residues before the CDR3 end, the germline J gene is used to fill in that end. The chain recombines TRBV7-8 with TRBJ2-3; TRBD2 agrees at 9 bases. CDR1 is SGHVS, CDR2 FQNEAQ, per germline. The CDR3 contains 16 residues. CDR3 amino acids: CASSLARLAGLETQYF. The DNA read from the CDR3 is TGTGCCAGCAGCTTAGCGAGGCTAGCGGGGCTAGAGACG.

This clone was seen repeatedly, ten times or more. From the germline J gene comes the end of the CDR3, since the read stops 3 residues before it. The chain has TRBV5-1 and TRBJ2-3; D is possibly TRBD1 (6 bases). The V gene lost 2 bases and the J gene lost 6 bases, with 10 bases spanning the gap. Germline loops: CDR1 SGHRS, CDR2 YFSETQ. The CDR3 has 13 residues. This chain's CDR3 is CASSFQGPDTQYF. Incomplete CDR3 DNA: TGCGCCAGCAGCTTTCAGGGGCCCGATACG.

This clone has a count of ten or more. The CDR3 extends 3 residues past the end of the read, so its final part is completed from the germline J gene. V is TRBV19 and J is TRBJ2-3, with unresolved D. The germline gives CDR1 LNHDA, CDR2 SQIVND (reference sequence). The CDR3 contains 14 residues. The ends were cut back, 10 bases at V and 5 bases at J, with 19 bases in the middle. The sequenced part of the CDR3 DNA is TGTGCCACCTCCCCGACGGGTTTTCGAGATACG. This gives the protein CATSPTGFRDT. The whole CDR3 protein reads CATSPTGFRDTQYF.

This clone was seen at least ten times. Incomplete CDR3 DNA: TGTGCCAGCAGTGAACTTAAGGGTAGCACAGATACG. Translation: CASSELKGSTDT. The CDR3, in full, reads CASSELKGSTDTQYF. The rearrangement links TRBV2 to TRBJ2-3; unclear D gene. The read terminates 3 residues before the CDR3 end, so the remaining end is supplied by the germline J gene. Trimming shortened V by 2 bases and J by 0 bases, and 9 bases separated the two germline ends. Germline CDR1 SNHLY, CDR2 FYNNEI. This CDR3 has 15 amino acids. Full variable domain (remainder filled in from reference TRBV2 and TRBJ2-3): EPEVTQTPSHQVTQMGQEVILRCVPISNHLYFYWYRQILGQKVEFLVSFYNNEISEKSEIFDDQFSVERPDGSNFTLKIRSTKLEDSAMYFCASSELKGSTDTQYFGPGTRLTVL.

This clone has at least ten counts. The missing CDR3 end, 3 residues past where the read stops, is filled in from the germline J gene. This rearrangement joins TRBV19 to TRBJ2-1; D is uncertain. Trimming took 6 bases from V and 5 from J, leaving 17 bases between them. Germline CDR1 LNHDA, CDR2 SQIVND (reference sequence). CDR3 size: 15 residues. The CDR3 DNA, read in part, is TGTGCCAGTAGCCCATACGGGTTTTCGGACAATGAG. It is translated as CASSPYGFSDNE. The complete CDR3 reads CASSPYGFSDNEQFF.

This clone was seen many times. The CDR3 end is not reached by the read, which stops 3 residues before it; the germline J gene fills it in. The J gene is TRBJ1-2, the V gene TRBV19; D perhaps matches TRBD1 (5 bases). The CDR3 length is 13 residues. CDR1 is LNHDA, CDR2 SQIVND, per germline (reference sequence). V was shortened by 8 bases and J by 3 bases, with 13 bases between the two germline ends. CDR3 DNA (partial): TGTGCCAGTCAGAGGGGTCTCGACTATGGC. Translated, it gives CASQRGLDYG. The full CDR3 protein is CASQRGLDYGYTF. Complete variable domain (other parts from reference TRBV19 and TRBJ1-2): DGGITQSPKYLFRKEGQNVTLSCEQNLNHDAMYWYRQDPGQGLRLIYYSQIVNDFQKGDIAEGYSVSREKKESFPLTVTSAQKNPTAFYLCASQRGLDYGYTFGSGTRLTVV.

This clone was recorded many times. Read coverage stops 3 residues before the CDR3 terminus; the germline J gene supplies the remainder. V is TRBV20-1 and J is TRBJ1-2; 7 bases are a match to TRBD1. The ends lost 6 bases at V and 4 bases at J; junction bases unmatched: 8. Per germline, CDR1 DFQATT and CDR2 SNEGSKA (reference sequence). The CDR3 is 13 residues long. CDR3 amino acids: CSARDSNGYGYTF. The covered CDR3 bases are TGCAGTGCAAGGGACAGTAATGGCTATGGC.

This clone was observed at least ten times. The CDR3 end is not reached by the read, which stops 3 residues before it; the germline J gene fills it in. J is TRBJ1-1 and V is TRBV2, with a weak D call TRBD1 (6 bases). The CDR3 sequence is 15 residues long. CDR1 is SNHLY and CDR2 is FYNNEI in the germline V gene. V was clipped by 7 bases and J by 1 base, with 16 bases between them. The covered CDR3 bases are TGTGCCAGCAAACCCCTCGGGACAAAGAACACTGAA. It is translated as CASKPLGTKNTE. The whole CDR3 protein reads CASKPLGTKNTEAFF.

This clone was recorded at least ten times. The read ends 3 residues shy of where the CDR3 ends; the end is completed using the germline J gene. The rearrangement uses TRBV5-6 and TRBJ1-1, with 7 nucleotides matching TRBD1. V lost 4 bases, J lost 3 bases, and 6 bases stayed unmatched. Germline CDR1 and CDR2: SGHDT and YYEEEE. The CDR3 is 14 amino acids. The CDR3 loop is CASSPGQYHTEAFF. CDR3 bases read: TGTGCCAGCAGCCCGGGACAGTACCACACTGAA.

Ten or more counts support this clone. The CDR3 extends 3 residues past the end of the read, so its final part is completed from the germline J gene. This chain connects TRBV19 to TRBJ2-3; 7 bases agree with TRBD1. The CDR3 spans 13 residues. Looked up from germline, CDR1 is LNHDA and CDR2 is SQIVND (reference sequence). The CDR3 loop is CASSPRGQETQYF. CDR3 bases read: TGTGCCAGTAGTCCAAGAGGACAGGAGACG.